One and the same sample provided the 13 T cell receptor beta chains below, sequenced in a study of beta chain features in type 1 diabetes. Study outcomes and limitations: Among all four CD4+ subsets, Type 1 diabetes patients had TCRB CDR3s that were moderately but significantly shorter.

These receptors lack a known antigen. Isolated RNA was reverse transcribed in full, so expressed TCRB transcripts were sequenced. Profiling relied on immunoSEQ multiplex PCR, and the TCRdb table lists in-frame clones only, not all of them. The top ten clones hold approximately 2.5% of a sample with 95,000 to 150,000 clones, 17% of them seen once. The sequenced sample was central memory CD4+ T cells from blood. The receptors come from a man aged 18 to 30 with type 1 diabetes.

This clone was recorded many times. The chain links TRBV29-1 to TRBJ2-7; possible D gene TRBD2, 5 bases. Per germline, CDR1 SQVTM and CDR2 ANQGSEA. V was shortened by 7 bases and J by 4 bases, with 23 bases between the two germline ends. The CDR3 runs to 15 residues. The CDR3 loop reads CSGARPRGESYEQYF. CDR3 sequence (DNA): TGCAGCGGTGCTCGCCCCCGGGGTGAGAGTTACGAGCAGTACTTC.

This clone was detected only a few times. This chain joins TRBV5-1 and TRBJ2-7; D uncertain. The germline V and J ends were trimmed by 3 bases and 3 bases, with 7 bases remaining between them. The CDR3 extends over 12 amino acids. Germline V gives CDR1 SGHRS, CDR2 YFSETQ. The CDR3 protein is CASSSNIYEQYF. CDR3 bases: TGCGCCAGCAGCTCCAACATCTACGAGCAGTACTTC.

This clone was found a few times. V is TRBV29-1 and J is TRBJ1-4; D remains unclear. The CDR3 loop spans 12 amino acids. The V end was cut by 6 bases, the J end by 4 bases, with 9 bases between. CDR1 and CDR2 (germline): SQVTM, ANQGSEA. In DNA, the CDR3 is TGCAGCGTGTACCGTAGTAATGAAAAACTGTTTTTT. It encodes CSVYRSNEKLFF.

The table lists this clone with a few counts. The chain combines TRBV19 with TRBJ2-1; the D is unclear. Trimming cost V 6 bases and J 3 bases, with 12 bases left between them. The length of the CDR3 is 14 residues. Germline loops: CDR1 LNHDA, CDR2 SQIVND (reference sequence). CDR3: CASSPVSIYNEQFF. In DNA form, the CDR3 reads TGTGCCAGTAGCCCTGTGAGTATCTACAATGAGCAGTTCTTC.

This clone was found many times. The chain employs TRBV30 and TRBJ2-5; 8 positions agree with TRBD2. The CDR3 runs to 13 residues. Trimming removed 8 bases from V and 5 bases from J; junction bases left unmatched: 10. Germline CDR1 and CDR2: GTSNPN and SVGIG (reference sequence). The CDR3 loop is CAGRRGAGETQYF. The CDR3 DNA follows: TGTGCCGGACGGCGGGGGGCTGGGGAGACCCAGTACTTC.

This clone was recorded many times. This chain joins TRBV15 and TRBJ2-2, with TRBD2 identical over 7 bases. The V segment lost 7 bases and the J segment 3 bases; nucleotides outside the gene matches: 8. Germline CDR1 and CDR2: LNHNV and YYDKDF (reference sequence). The CDR3 runs 15 residues. This CDR3 reads CATNQERGYTGELFF. Here the CDR3 DNA reads TGTGCCACCAACCAAGAGCGGGGATACACCGGGGAGCTGTTTTTT. Drawing the rest from reference TRBV15 and TRBJ2-2, the complete variable domain is DAMVIQNPRYQVTQFGKPVTLSCSQTLNHNVMYWYQQKSSQAPKLLFHYYDKDFNNEADTPDNFQSRRPNTSFCFLDIRSPGLGDTAMYLCATNQERGYTGELFFGEGSRLTVL.

The J gene is TRBJ2-1, the V gene TRBV4-1, with 7 nucleotides matching TRBD1. The CDR3 runs 17 residues. CDR1 is MGHRA, CDR2 YSYEKL, per germline. The V gene end was trimmed by 4 bases and the J gene end by 5 bases; junction bases not matched to a gene: 14. The CDR3 here is CASSLMPGTAIDNEQFF. CDR3 nucleotides: TGCGCCAGCAGCCTGATGCCCGGGACAGCGATAGACAATGAGCAGTTCTTC.

The table lists this clone with a few counts. The identical CDR3 is also encoded by other nucleotide sequences in the sample. V and J are TRBV30 and TRBJ1-3; no firm D call. In germline, CDR1 is GTSNPN, CDR2 SVGIG (reference sequence). Trimming stripped 2 bases from V and 0 bases from J, with 5 bases between. This CDR3 comprises 13 residues. CDR3 in amino acids: CAWSQSSGNTIYF. As DNA, the CDR3 is TGTGCCTGGAGTCAAAGCTCTGGAAACACCATATATTTT.

This clone was recorded many times. The rearrangement links TRBV2 to TRBJ2-7, with D unresolved. The CDR3 totals 14 residues. Trimming removed 6 bases at V and 2 bases at J, with 14 bases between. Germline loops: CDR1 SNHLY, CDR2 FYNNEI. The CDR3 sequence: CASSYNKFAYEQYF. CDR3 in DNA: TGTGCCAGCAGCTACAATAAATTCGCCTACGAGCAGTACTTC.

This chain joins TRBV21-1 and TRBJ2-7; the D segment call TRBD2 is taken from the table without a DNA check. TRBV21-1 is assigned pseudogene status. This CDR3 region has 17 residues. This CDR3 reads CASSEAMTSGATYEQYF. In nucleotides, the CDR3 is TGTGCCAGCAGCGAAGCCATGACTAGCGGGGCCACTTACGAGCAGTACTTC.

This sequence joins TRBV18 and TRBJ2-7, with 10 nucleotides matching TRBD2. CDR1 and CDR2 (germline): KGHSH, LQKENI. CDR3 size: 15 residues. V lost 8 bases to trimming and J lost 4 bases; unmatched junction nucleotides: 11. The CDR3 DNA sequence: TGTGCCAGCGCTTCAGCGGGAGGGCCGGTGTACGAGCAGTACTTC. Translating gives CASASAGGPVYEQYF.

In its sample, this clone was seen a few times. The chain carries TRBV18 and TRBJ2-5; D gene unclear. Germline loops: CDR1 KGHSH, CDR2 LQKENI. The CDR3 has 15 residues. V lost 3 bases and J 0 bases, leaving 11 bases between the germline ends. This chain's CDR3 is CASSPQSNNQETQYF. Written as DNA, the CDR3 is TGTGCCAGCTCACCTCAATCGAACAACCAAGAGACCCAGTACTTC.

In its sample, this clone was seen a few times. The chain has TRBV29-1 and TRBJ2-3; TRBD2 matches 10 bases. Looked up from germline, CDR1 is SQVTM and CDR2 is ANQGSEA. CDR3 length: 14 residues. The V gene end was trimmed by 7 bases and the J gene end by 4 bases; junction bases not matched to a gene: 8. The CDR3 spells CSGLAGEVSDTQYF. The DNA of the CDR3 is TGCAGCGGGCTAGCGGGAGAGGTCTCAGATACGCAGTATTTT.